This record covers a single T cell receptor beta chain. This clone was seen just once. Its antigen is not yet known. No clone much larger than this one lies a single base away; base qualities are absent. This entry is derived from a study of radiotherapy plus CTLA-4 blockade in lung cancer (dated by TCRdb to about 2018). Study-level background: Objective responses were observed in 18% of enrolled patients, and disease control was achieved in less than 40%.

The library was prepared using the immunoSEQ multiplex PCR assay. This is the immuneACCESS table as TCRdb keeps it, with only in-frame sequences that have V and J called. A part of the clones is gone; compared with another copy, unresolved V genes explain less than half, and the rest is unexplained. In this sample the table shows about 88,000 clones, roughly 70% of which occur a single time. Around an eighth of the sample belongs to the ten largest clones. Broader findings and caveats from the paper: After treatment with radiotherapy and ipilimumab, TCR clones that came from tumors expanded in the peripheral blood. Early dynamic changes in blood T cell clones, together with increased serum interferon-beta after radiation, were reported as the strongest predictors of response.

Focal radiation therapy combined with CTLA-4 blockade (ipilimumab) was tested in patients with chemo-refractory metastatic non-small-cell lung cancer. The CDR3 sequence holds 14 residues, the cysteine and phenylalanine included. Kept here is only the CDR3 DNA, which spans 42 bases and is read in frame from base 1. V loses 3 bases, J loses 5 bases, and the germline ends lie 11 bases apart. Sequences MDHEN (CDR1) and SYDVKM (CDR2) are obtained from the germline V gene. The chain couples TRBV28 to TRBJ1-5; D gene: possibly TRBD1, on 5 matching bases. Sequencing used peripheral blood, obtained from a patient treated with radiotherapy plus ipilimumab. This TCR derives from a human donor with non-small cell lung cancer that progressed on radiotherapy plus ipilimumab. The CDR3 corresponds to CASSLGVGYQPQHF. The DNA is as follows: TGTGCCAGCAGTTTGGGGGTGGGGTATCAGCCCCAGCATTTT.